The 10 T cell receptor beta chains given below trace back to one sample, sequenced in a study of CD8+CD57+ T cells in acquired aplastic anemia. The template used for profiling TCR beta VDJ and CDR3 was genomic DNA. MiXCR, run by TCRdb on the reads, gives a single entry per CDR3 protein. The sample includes 190,000 or so distinct CDR3 sequences, over 60% of them seen just once. The sample comprised sorted CD4+, CD8+, or CD8+CD57+ T cells (not recorded which) from PBMCs. These TCRs come from a human donor in good health.

The chain links TRBV15 to TRBJ1-1, with D unresolved. CDR3 length: 13 residues. V gave up 0 bases and J gave up 7 bases, with 9 bases separating them. CDR1 and CDR2 from the germline V gene are LNHNV and YYDKDF (reference sequence). The CDR3 nucleotides are TGTGCCACCAGCAGAGATCACGGCAGTGAAGCTTTCTTT. As protein: CATSRDHGSEAFF.

This clonotype was seen ten or more times. CDR3 nucleotide sequence: TGTGCCAGTAGTATAAAAGCGGGAGGTATCAATGAGCAGTTCTTC. Translating gives CASSIKAGGINEQFF. The chain uses TRBV19 and TRBJ2-1; 9 bases align to TRBD2. From germline, CDR1 is LNHDA and CDR2 SQIVND (reference sequence). This CDR3 region has 15 residues. Losses at the gene ends were 2 bases for V and 6 bases for J; bases not matched to a gene: 5.

CDR3 protein: CASSLGTVNYEQYF. The CDR3 DNA reads as TGTGCCAGCAGCTTAGGGACAGTAAACTACGAGCAGTACTTC. The genes are TRBV7-4 and TRBJ2-7, with D perhaps matching TRBD1 (6 bases). CDR1 is SGHVT, CDR2 SQSDAQ, per germline. The CDR3 covers 14 residues. V dropped 1 base and J dropped 3 bases, with 10 bases sitting between them.

The sample holds a few counts of this clonotype. The rearrangement links TRBV20-1 to TRBJ1-2; 8 nucleotides agree with TRBD1. Germline lookup yields CDR1 DFQATT and CDR2 SNEGSKA (reference sequence). J lost 4 bases, V lost 0 bases, and 10 bases had no gene match. This CDR3 is built from 16 residues. The chain's CDR3 is CSARDRSGGEGYGYTF. The CDR3 DNA follows: TGCAGTGCTAGAGATCGGTCAGGGGGCGAGGGCTATGGCTACACCTTC.

V and J are TRBV7-2 and TRBJ1-1; weak D call: TRBD1 (6 bases). The CDR3 runs to 14 residues. Germline loops: CDR1 SGHTA, CDR2 FQGNSA. V was clipped by 7 bases and J by 4 bases, with 16 bases between them. CDR3: CASTLGGGFTEAFF. The CDR3 region has the DNA TGTGCCAGCACCCTGGGGGGCGGCTTCACTGAAGCTTTCTTT.

The V gene is TRBV7-2, the J gene TRBJ1-5; D might be TRBD1 (6 bases). Trimming removed 4 bases from V and 6 bases from J, with 13 bases in between. CDR3 length: 14 amino acids. The germline gives CDR1 SGHTA, CDR2 FQGNSA. CDR3 sequence (DNA): TGTGCCAGCAGCTCTACAGGGTCCAGTCAGCCCCAGCATTTT. Its translation: CASSSTGSSQPQHF.

V gene TRBV7-3 combines with J gene TRBJ2-2, with TRBD1 identical over 7 bases. Germline V gene lookup returns CDR1 SGHTA and CDR2 FQGTGA. This CDR3 comprises 16 residues. J was trimmed by 2 bases and V by 4 bases; bases with no gene match: 7. The CDR3 reads CASSSQGQPNTGELFF. CDR3 DNA: TGTGCCAGCAGCTCTCAGGGACAGCCTAACACCGGGGAGCTGTTTTTT.

The sample holds one count of this clonotype. The conserved phenylalanine or tryptophan normally closing the CDR3 is absent here, so this likely arose from a read error. No DNA is shown, since the ends of the CDR3 on it are uncertain; the CDR3 is the one TCRdb lists. The rearrangement links TRBV7-8 to TRBJ2-3; no DNA check was done on the table's D call, TRBD1. Germline assignment: CDR1 SGHVS and CDR2 FQNEAQ. Termini included, the CDR3 measures 12 amino acids. CDR3 sequence: CASSPEGGAEQG.

The V and J genes are TRBV5-6 and TRBJ1-1; unclear D gene. The V and J ends lost 0 bases and 8 bases respectively, with 11 bases between them. CDR3 length equals 13 residues. Germline loops: CDR1 SGHDT, CDR2 YYEEEE. CDR3 residues: CASSLANGGEAFF. In DNA, the CDR3 is TGTGCCAGCAGCTTGGCAAATGGAGGGGAAGCTTTCTTT.

This chain joins TRBV25-1 and TRBJ1-3; the D gene is possibly TRBD1 (5 bases). V was cut by 1 base and J by 11 bases, with 15 bases left in between. Germline loops: CDR1 MGHDK, CDR2 SYGVNS. This CDR3 is 14 amino acids long. This CDR3 is CASSEWGTGIAIYF. The CDR3, as DNA: TGTGCCAGCAGTGAATGGGGGACCGGTATCGCCATATATTTT.